This T cell receptor beta chain was documented in a study of T cell responses to AZD1222 COVID-19 vaccine. Findings of the study overall: Spike-wide coverage was observed for vaccine-associated CD4 TCRs, with dominant responses at 160-218 and 743-854. In a largely white British group with more females than males, clonal diversity was possibly underestimated. Among those given AZD1222, only six were seropositive at baseline. Nearly half of spike-specific TCRs reportedly target variant regions that are unmutated in the B.1.351 and B.1.1.7 variants.

This clone has a single count. Its target is unknown. TCRdb keeps only in-frame clones here, not all; method: immunoSEQ multiplex PCR. This table has 100,000 to 150,000 clones, about 90% appearing once. This TCR was sampled from an adult in good health. The material sequenced was peripheral blood, taken on day 0 of AZD1222 vaccination.

CDR3 nucleotide sequence: TGTGCCAGTAGTATCGCCGGGGTAAATGAAAAACTGTTTTTT. This gives the protein CASSIAGVNEKLFF. The J gene is TRBJ1-4, the V gene TRBV19; the D is unclear. Germline values: CDR1 LNHDA, CDR2 SQIVND (reference sequence). The V end was cut by 3 bases, the J end by 5 bases, with 10 bases between. This CDR3 spans 14 amino acids.